A single sample gave rise to the 16 T cell receptor beta chains below, sequenced in a study of cytomegalovirus exposure and HLA in healthy donors. 13 Jbeta primers and 60 Vbeta primers were used for the PCR. Sequenced by immunoSEQ multiplex PCR; TCRdb stores in-frame clones only, minus some. The table has approximately 80,000 clones, 63% seen once. Sequencing was done on a sample of PBMCs. The receptors here all came from a woman aged 40 to 55 in good health and CMV-seropositive.

V gene TRBV5-1 combines with J gene TRBJ2-7; maybe TRBD1 (6 bases). Trimming removed 5 bases from V and 3 bases from J, with 12 bases in between. CDR3 size: 13 residues. CDR1 SGHRS and CDR2 YFSETQ come from the germline V gene. CDR3 sequence reads: CASSLQGRYEQYF. In nucleotides, the CDR3 is TGCGCCAGCAGTCTTCAGGGGCGCTACGAGCAGTACTTC. The whole variable domain, filled in from reference TRBV5-1 and TRBJ2-7, reads KAGVTQTPRYLIKTRGQQVTLSCSPISGHRSVSWYQQTPGQGLQFLFEYFSETQRNKGNFPGRFSGRQFSNSRSEMNVSTLELGDSALYLCASSLQGRYEQYFGPGTRLTVT.

V is TRBV9 and J is TRBJ2-5; weak D call: TRBD1 (6 bases). In germline, CDR1 is SGDLS, CDR2 YYNGEE. V was shortened by 2 bases and J by 1 base, with 12 bases between the two germline ends. CDR3 length: 15 residues. The CDR3 nucleotides read TGTGCCAGCAGCGTGAGGGGGACCCCCCAAGAGACCCAGTACTTC. Residues: CASSVRGTPQETQYF.

The chain joins TRBV7-2 to TRBJ2-3; D is perhaps TRBD2 (5 bases). V was trimmed by 3 bases and J by 0 bases, leaving 7 bases between them. Germline CDR1 and CDR2: SGHTA and FQGNSA. The CDR3 consists of 14 residues. CDR3 in DNA: TGTGCCAGCAGCTTTAGCGTAAGCACAGATACGCAGTATTTT. It codes for CASSFSVSTDTQYF.

The gene calls are TRBV28 and TRBJ1-2, with 9 bases fitting TRBD1. The CDR3 is 13 amino acids. Trimming took 10 bases from V and 2 from J; bases not matched to a gene: 5. Germline CDR1 and CDR2: MDHEN and SYDVKM. CDR3 bases: TGTGCCACCGAAGGACAGGGGAACTATGGCTACACCTTC. Amino acid sequence: CATEGQGNYGYTF.

On this clone: One end of the junction does not line up with germline, which may come from a read error. The rearrangement uses TRBV4-2 and TRBJ1-1; no reliable D call. The CDR3 is made up of 15 amino acids. Germline CDR1 LGHNA, CDR2 YNFKEQ. In DNA, the CDR3 is TGTGCCAGCAGCGAAGAAAACCCAGTGAACACTGAAGCTTTCTTT. It yields the protein CASSEENPVNTEAFF.

The chain recombines TRBV11-3 with TRBJ1-4; D not resolved. This CDR3 contains 15 residues. Germline loops: CDR1 SGHNT, CDR2 YENEEA. V was shortened by 4 bases and J by 0 bases, with 9 bases between the two germline ends. The CDR3 DNA follows: TGTGCCAGCAGCTGGGCCCTCCCAACTAATGAAAAACTGTTTTTT. This translates into CASSWALPTNEKLFF.

The V gene is TRBV6-6, the J gene TRBJ2-1, with TRBD2 identical over 13 bases. J gave up 10 bases and V 6 bases, and 12 bases lay outside the gene matches. The germline CDR1 and CDR2 sequences are MNHNY and SVGAGI (reference sequence). The CDR3 covers 16 residues. The CDR3: CASRAQLAGGRSEQFF. CDR3 bases: TGTGCCAGCAGGGCCCAACTAGCGGGAGGGCGGAGCGAGCAGTTCTTC.

J is TRBJ2-5 and V is TRBV5-1; no firm D call. CDR3 length: 11 residues. Between the trimmed V and J ends, which lost 5 bases and 3 bases, there was a span of 5 bases. Germline assignment: CDR1 SGHRS and CDR2 YFSETQ. The CDR3 nucleotides read TGCGCCAGCAGGTTCGAAGAGACCCAGTACTTC. This sequence encodes CASRFEETQYF.

The chain couples TRBV19 to TRBJ1-5, with D possibly TRBD1 on 5 matching bases. The ends were cut back, 9 bases at V and 7 bases at J, with 16 bases in the middle. There are 13 residues in the CDR3. The germline V gene encodes CDR1 LNHDA and CDR2 SQIVND (reference sequence). The CDR3 spells CASGQGVNQPQHF. The DNA for the CDR3 is TGTGCCAGCGGACAAGGCGTCAACCAGCCCCAGCATTTT.

This clone turned up a few times. Other DNA sequences in the same sample also yield this CDR3. V and J are TRBV6-5 and TRBJ2-7, with a possible D match to TRBD2 (5 bases). The CDR3 has 12 amino acids. Germline-derived CDR1 and CDR2 are MNHEY and SVGAGI. CDR3 protein: CARLAGSYEQYF. The CDR3 DNA sequence: TGTGCTAGGCTGGCGGGCTCCTACGAGCAGTACTTC.

The V and J genes are TRBV27 and TRBJ1-2; TRBD1 aligns across 8 bases. The CDR3 is 20 residues long. Germline CDR1 reads MNHEY; CDR2 reads SMNVEV (reference sequence). V lost 3 bases to trimming and J lost 1 base; unmatched junction nucleotides: 19. The CDR3 DNA reads as TGTGCCAGCAGTTTTATTTATAGGGGACCGGACAGGGACTTTAACTATGGCTACACCTTC. Protein product: CASSFIYRGPDRDFNYGYTF.

As for this clone: The junction departs from germline at one end; a sequencing error may be responsible. The chain employs TRBV28 and TRBJ2-1, with 9 bases lining up with TRBD2. The germline V gene encodes CDR1 MDHEN and CDR2 SYDVKM. The CDR3 covers 11 residues. The CDR3 reads CASSTLAGAVF. In DNA form, the CDR3 reads TGTGCCAGCAGTACGTTAGCGGGAGCGGTCTTC. The full variable domain, its missing parts supplied by reference TRBV28 and TRBJ2-1, is DVKVTQSSRYLVKRTGEKVFLECVQDMDHENMFWYRQDPGLGLRLIYFSYDVKMKEKGDIPEGYSVSREKKERFSLILESASTNQTSMYLCASSTLAGAVFGPGTRLTVL.

This chain uses TRBV2 with TRBJ2-5; 11 nucleotides match TRBD2. The V gene's germline CDR1 is SNHLY and CDR2 FYNNEI. J lost 1 base, V lost 5 bases, and 6 bases had no gene match. The CDR3 has 16 amino acids. The CDR3 DNA sequence: TGTGCCAGCAGTACAGGGACTAGCGGATTCCAAGAGACCCAGTACTTC. It is translated as CASSTGTSGFQETQYF.

This sequence joins TRBV18 and TRBJ1-4, with TRBD1 matching over 11 bases. Per germline, CDR1 KGHSH and CDR2 LQKENI. This CDR3 is 17 amino acids long. V shed 0 bases, J shed 4 bases, and the junction held 4 bases outside the gene matches. The CDR3 region has the DNA TGTGCCAGCTCACCACCTAGGACAGGGGGCCTTAATGAAAAACTGTTTTTT. Translated, it gives CASSPPRTGGLNEKLFF. The full variable domain, with the rest looked up from reference TRBV18 and TRBJ1-4, is NAGVMQNPRHLVRRRGQEARLRCSPMKGHSHVYWYRQLPEEGLKFMVYLQKENIIDESGMPKERFSAEFPKEGPSILRIQQVVRGDSAAYFCASSPPRTGGLNEKLFFGSGTQLSVL.

In its sample, this clone was seen a few times. The chain employs TRBV5-1 and TRBJ2-6; TRBD1 matches at 9 bases. This CDR3 comprises 19 residues. J lost 0 bases, V lost 7 bases, and 14 bases had no gene match. The germline V gene encodes CDR1 SGHRS and CDR2 YFSETQ. CDR3 residues: CASLGQGSVTSSGANVLTF. The CDR3 nucleotides read TGCGCCAGCCTGGGACAGGGCTCCGTCACTAGCTCTGGGGCCAACGTCCTGACTTTC.

The gene calls are TRBV9 and TRBJ2-3; D perhaps matches TRBD2 (6 bases). CDR3 length: 13 residues. Germline V gene data show CDR1 as SGDLS and CDR2 as YYNGEE. Trimming took 9 bases from V and 3 from J, leaving 14 bases between them. As DNA, the CDR3 is TGTGCCACAAGTGCGGGGCAAACAGATACGCAGTATTTT. It codes for CATSAGQTDTQYF.